This T cell receptor (beta chain) is drawn from a study of blood T cell repertoires in COVID-19. CDR1 and CDR2 from the germline V gene are GTSNPN and SVGIG (reference sequence). V lost 1 base and J lost 2, with 5 bases in between. The CDR3 is made up of 12 amino acids. In the study's own analysis: Using reference gene primer amplification, nucleated cell counts were estimated. This table comes from immunoSEQ multiplex PCR, and its TCRdb copy is limited to in-frame clones, with some not included. That table furnishes V, J and clone size, whereas the DNA furnished D and trimming. This sample has about 160,000 clones, with over 80% found just once.

The material sequenced was peripheral blood. The V and J genes are TRBV30 and TRBJ1-2, with D unresolved. The TCR was taken from a woman older than 75 with active or convalescent COVID-19. The CDR3 spells CAWSATNYGYTF. The CDR3 DNA reads as TGTGCCTGGAGTGCCACAAACTATGGCTACACCTTC.